This T cell receptor (beta chain) was sequenced in a study of Graves' ophthalmopathy and Graves' hyperthyroidism. Study-wide results and limits: In blood appeared most of the expanded thyroid clonotypes whose frequency exceeded 0.001.

For repertoire sequencing, the TCR beta CDR3 regions were amplified from RNA transcripts. First-round RT-PCR used HTBI primers; second-round multiplex PCR followed. TCRdb re-called the multiplex PCR reads with MiXCR, one entry per CDR3 protein. This sample has about 400,000 distinct CDR3 sequences, with about 16% found just once. This clonotype was seen repeatedly, ten times or more. Antigen specificity is unknown. With 2 bases removed from V and 0 bases from J, the gap between germline ends came to 16 bases. Germline-derived CDR1 and CDR2 are MNHEY and SMNVEV (reference sequence). The CDR3 has 17 amino acids.

Sequenced: peripheral blood. This TCR was recovered from a woman aged 18-29 years with stable Graves' hyperthyroidism. V usage is TRBV27 and J usage is TRBJ2-5; tentatively, D is TRBD2 (5 bases). The CDR3, as DNA: TGTGCCAGCAGTTTAGCCGGTTCCAGGAGGTACCAAGAGACCCAGTACTTC. Residues: CASSLAGSRRYQETQYF.